This passage covers 7 T cell receptor beta chains from one sample sequenced in a study of shared clonotypes between healthy human individuals. Profiling relied on immunoSEQ multiplex PCR, and the TCRdb table lists in-frame clones only, not all of them. The sample shows some 980,000 clones, about 80% of them seen only once. The sample consisted of memory CD4+ T cells sorted from blood. The subset was: CD45RA-negative fraction. These receptor sequences come from a man between 18 and 29 years old in good health.

This clone was seen a single time. The chain recombines TRBV5-1 with TRBJ2-2, with D perhaps matching TRBD2 (6 bases). Germline V gives CDR1 SGHRS, CDR2 YFSETQ. The CDR3 consists of 14 residues. Trimming left V 1 base short and J 4 bases short, with 8 bases between. The CDR3 DNA reads TGCGCCAGCAGCTTGCGGGGGATCACCGGGGAGCTGTTTTTT. This gives the protein CASSLRGITGELFF. Complete variable domain (other parts from reference TRBV5-1 and TRBJ2-2): KAGVTQTPRYLIKTRGQQVTLSCSPISGHRSVSWYQQTPGQGLQFLFEYFSETQRNKGNFPGRFSGRQFSNSRSEMNVSTLELGDSALYLCASSLRGITGELFFGEGSRLTVL.

Details on this clone: Its ends do not fully match the called genes, so a read error is possible. CDR3 DNA: TGTGCCAGCAGTTTATGGAGGACCCCGTCCGCCTTC. This sequence encodes CASSLWRTPSAF. V is TRBV28 and J is TRBJ2-7; D remains unclear. The CDR3 loop spans 12 amino acids. CDR1 is MDHEN, CDR2 SYDVKM, per germline.

The gene calls are TRBV19 and TRBJ2-5, with D possibly matching TRBD2 (5 bases). Germline V gives CDR1 LNHDA, CDR2 SQIVND (reference sequence). V was cut by 4 bases and J by 4 bases, with 16 bases left in between. The CDR3 covers 15 residues. CDR3 DNA: TGTGCCAGTAGTACACCCCCGTTAGGGAGAGAGACCCAGTACTTC. Its protein product is CASSTPPLGRETQYF. Variable domain in full (rest from reference TRBV19 and TRBJ2-5): DGGITQSPKYLFRKEGQNVTLSCEQNLNHDAMYWYRQDPGQGLRLIYYSQIVNDFQKGDIAEGYSVSREKKESFPLTVTSAQKNPTAFYLCASSTPPLGRETQYFGPGTRLLVL.

About this clone itself: The sample carries other DNA sequences with the same CDR3. The rearrangement links TRBV27 to TRBJ1-5; D ambiguous. Germline assignment: CDR1 MNHEY and CDR2 SMNVEV (reference sequence). The CDR3 loop spans 12 amino acids. The germline V and J ends were trimmed by 6 bases and 4 bases, with 7 bases remaining between them. The CDR3 DNA sequence: TGTGCCAGCAGCTTAAATAATCAGCCCCAGCATTTT. Protein: CASSLNNQPQHF.

The chain recombines TRBV10-3 with TRBJ2-1; 7 bases agree with TRBD1. This CDR3 comprises 13 residues. Germline CDR1 and CDR2: ENHRY and SYGVKD. J was trimmed by 8 bases and V by 4 bases; bases with no gene match: 5. The CDR3, as DNA: TGTGCCATCAGTGTGGGACAGTCTGATGAGCAGTTCTTC. Protein: CAISVGQSDEQFF.

This chain connects TRBV5-1 to TRBJ1-1, with a possible D match to TRBD1 (5 bases). The V gene's germline CDR1 is SGHRS and CDR2 YFSETQ. The CDR3 has 16 residues. V was pared by 3 bases and J by 0 bases, with 15 bases between. The CDR3 spells CASSWPYKGMNTEAFF. The CDR3 nucleotides read TGCGCCAGCAGCTGGCCTTACAAGGGGATGAACACTGAAGCTTTCTTT. The full variable domain, its missing parts supplied by reference TRBV5-1 and TRBJ1-1, is KAGVTQTPRYLIKTRGQQVTLSCSPISGHRSVSWYQQTPGQGLQFLFEYFSETQRNKGNFPGRFSGRQFSNSRSEMNVSTLELGDSALYLCASSWPYKGMNTEAFFGQGTRLTVV.

The rearrangement uses TRBV5-4 and TRBJ1-6, with D perhaps matching TRBD1 (5 bases). Between the trimmed V and J ends, which lost 4 bases and 7 bases, there was a span of 9 bases. From germline, CDR1 is SGHNT and CDR2 YYREEE (reference sequence). The CDR3 is 13 residues long. CDR3 in amino acids: CASSHAGNSPLHF. The DNA of the CDR3 is TGTGCCAGCAGCCACGCAGGGAATTCACCCCTCCACTTT.